This TCR beta chain was recorded in a study of cytomegalovirus exposure and HLA in healthy donors. Whole-study findings and limits: According to reports, the classifier identified cytomegalovirus status with high specificity and sensitivity.

Healthy bone marrow donors made up the donor group. It was with 60 Vbeta and 13 Jbeta primers that the PCR ran. As processed by the authors: Per a later analysis, the number of unique TCR beta chains was about 78 million, of which about 10 million were shared. Measured with immunoSEQ multiplex PCR; TCRdb has only the in-frame clones, and not every one. Clonal size and the V and J genes are those of that table, whereas D and trimming came from the DNA. The data show about 190,000 clones, about 69% seen once. Germline loops: CDR1 LGHNA, CDR2 YNFKEQ. V lost 4 bases and J lost 4; bases outside the gene matches: 8. The CDR3 has 16 amino acids. With regard to this clone: Its cognate antigen is unknown.

The clonotype was recovered from a young man in good health and CMV-seropositive. The rearrangement uses TRBV4-2 and TRBJ2-5, with 11 bases aligning to TRBD2. The sample was PBMCs. The CDR3 region has the DNA TGTGCCAGCAGCCGATGGGGGGGGACTAGCGGAGAGACCCAGTACTTC. This sequence encodes CASSRWGGTSGETQYF.